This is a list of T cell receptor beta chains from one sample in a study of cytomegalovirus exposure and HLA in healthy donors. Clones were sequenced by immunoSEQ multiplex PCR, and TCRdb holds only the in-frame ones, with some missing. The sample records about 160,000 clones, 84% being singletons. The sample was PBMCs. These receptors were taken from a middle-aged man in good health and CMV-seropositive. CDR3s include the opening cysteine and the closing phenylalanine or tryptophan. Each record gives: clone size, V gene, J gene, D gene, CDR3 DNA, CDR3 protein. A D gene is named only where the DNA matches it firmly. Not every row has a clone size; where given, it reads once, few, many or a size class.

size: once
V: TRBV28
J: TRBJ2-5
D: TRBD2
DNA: TGTGCCAGCAGTGTGGGGGGGGGACCAGAGACCCAGTACTTC
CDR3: CASSVGGGPETQYF

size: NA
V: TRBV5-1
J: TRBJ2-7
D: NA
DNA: TGCGCCAGCAGCGGCGGGACCACCTACGAGCAGTACTTC
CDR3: CASSGGTTYEQYF

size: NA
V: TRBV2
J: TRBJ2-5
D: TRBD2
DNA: TGTGCCAGCAGTGCCATAGCGGGGTACCAAGAGACCCAGTACTTC
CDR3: CASSAIAGYQETQYF

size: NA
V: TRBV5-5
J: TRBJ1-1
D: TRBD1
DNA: TGTGCCAGCAACTTAGGCACAGGGGCAGGAGGCACTGAAGCTTTCTTT
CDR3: CASNLGTGAGGTEAFF

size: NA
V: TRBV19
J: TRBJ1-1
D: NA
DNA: TGTGCCAGTAGTATGGCTTCCAGGGGTCGAAGTAACACTGAAGCTTTCTTT
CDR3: CASSMASRGRSNTEAFF

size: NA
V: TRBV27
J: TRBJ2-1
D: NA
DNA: TGTGCCAGCAGCTCCCGGACTGCCAATGAGCAGTTCTTC
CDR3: CASSSRTANEQFF

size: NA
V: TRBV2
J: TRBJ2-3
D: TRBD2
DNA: TGTGCCGTACCTCAGCGGGGGGATGAAGATACGCAGTATTTT
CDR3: CAVPQRGDEDTQYF

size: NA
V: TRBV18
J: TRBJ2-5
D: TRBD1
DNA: TGTGCCAGCTCACCGAGGGACAGTCAAGAGACCCAGTACTTC
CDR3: CASSPRDSQETQYF

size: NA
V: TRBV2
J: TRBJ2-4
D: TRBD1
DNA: TGTGCCAGTACTCGGGACAGGGGAAACATTCAGTACTTC
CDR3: CASTRDRGNIQYF

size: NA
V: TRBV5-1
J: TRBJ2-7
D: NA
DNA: TGCGCCAGCAGCGAGGGAACCCTCCAGTACTTC
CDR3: CASSEGTLQYF

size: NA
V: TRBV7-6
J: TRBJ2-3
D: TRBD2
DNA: TGTGCCAGCAGCTTAAGACTAGCGGGAGGACCGGGGGATACGCAGTATTTT
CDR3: CASSLRLAGGPGDTQYF

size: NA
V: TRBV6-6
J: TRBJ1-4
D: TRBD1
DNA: TGTGCCAGCAGTTATGACAGGGATCGTGAAAAACTGTTTTTT
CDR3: CASSYDRDREKLFF

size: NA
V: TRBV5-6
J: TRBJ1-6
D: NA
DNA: TGTGCCAGCAGCTTGGTGCAGGGGCCTAATTCACCCCTCCACTTT
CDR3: CASSLVQGPNSPLHF

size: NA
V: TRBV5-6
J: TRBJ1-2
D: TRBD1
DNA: TGTGCCAGCAGCGTATTCCGGGACAGGGGGCAACGTGGCTACACCTTC
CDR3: CASSVFRDRGQRGYTF

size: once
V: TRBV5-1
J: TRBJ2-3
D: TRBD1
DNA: TGCGCCAGCAGCTTGGAGACAGGGAGCACAGATACGCAGTATTTT
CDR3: CASSLETGSTDTQYF

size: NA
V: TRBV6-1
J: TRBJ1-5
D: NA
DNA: TGTGTCACCCGGCAGGGTAGTCAGCCCCAGCATTTT
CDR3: CVTRQGSQPQHF

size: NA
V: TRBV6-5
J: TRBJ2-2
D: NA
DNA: TGTGCCAGCACCCCCCAGATAATCACCGGGGAGCTGTTTTTT
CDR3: CASTPQIITGELFF

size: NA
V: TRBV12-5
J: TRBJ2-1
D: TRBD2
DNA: TGTGCTAGTGGTTTGGCGCGACTAGCGGGTTCCTACAATGAGCAGTTCTTC
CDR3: CASGLARLAGSYNEQFF

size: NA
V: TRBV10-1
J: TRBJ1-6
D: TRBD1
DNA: TGCGCCAGCAGTGGGCAGGGGGCACATTCACCCCTCCACTTT
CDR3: CASSGQGAHSPLHF

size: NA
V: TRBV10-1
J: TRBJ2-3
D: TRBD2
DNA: TGCGCCAGCAGTGAGGGCTCGGGAGGGCCCGGTGATACGCAGTATTTT
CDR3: CASSEGSGGPGDTQYF

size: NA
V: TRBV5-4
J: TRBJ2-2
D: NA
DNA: TGTGCCAGCCTCGACACCCTCGGCGGGGAGCTGTTTTTT
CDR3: CASLDTLGGELFF

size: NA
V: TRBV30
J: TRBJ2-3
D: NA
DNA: TGTGCCTGGAACCCTCAGACAGGGGGCCCTAGCGGGAGCGTTCGGACAGATACGCAGTATTTT
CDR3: CAWNPQTGGPSGSVRTDTQYF

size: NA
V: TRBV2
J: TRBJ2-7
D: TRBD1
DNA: TGTGCCAGCAGGACAGGGGGCACCTACGAGCAGTACTTC
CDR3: CASRTGGTYEQYF

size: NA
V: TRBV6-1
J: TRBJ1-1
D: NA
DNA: TGTGCCAGCAGTGCCGTAGCAGGGAACAAACCGAACAGGGCTGAAGCTTTCTTT
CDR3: CASSAVAGNKPNRAEAFF

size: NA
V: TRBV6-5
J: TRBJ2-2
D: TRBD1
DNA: TGTGCCGTGAAGGGACAGGGGGCATCCGGGGAGCTGTTTTTT
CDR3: CAVKGQGASGELFF

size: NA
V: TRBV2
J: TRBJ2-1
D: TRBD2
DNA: TGTGCCAGCAGTGAACTGACTAGCGGTTCCTACAATGAGCAGTTCTTC
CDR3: CASSELTSGSYNEQFF

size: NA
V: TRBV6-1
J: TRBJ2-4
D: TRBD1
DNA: TGTGCCAGCAGTGAAGCACAACAGGGGGCGAGGAACATTCAGTACTTC
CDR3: CASSEAQQGARNIQYF

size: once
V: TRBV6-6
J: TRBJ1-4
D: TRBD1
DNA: TGTGCCAGCAGTTTCCGGGACAGGAATGAAAAACTGTTTTTT
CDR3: CASSFRDRNEKLFF

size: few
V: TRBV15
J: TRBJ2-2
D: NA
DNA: TGTGCCACCAGCCCCCCCCGGGCAGGGCCAGCCGGGGAGCTGTTTTTT
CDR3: CATSPPRAGPAGELFF

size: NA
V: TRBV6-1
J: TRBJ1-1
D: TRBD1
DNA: TGTGCCAGCAGTGGCCGGGACAGCAACACTGAAGCTTTCTTT
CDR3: CASSGRDSNTEAFF

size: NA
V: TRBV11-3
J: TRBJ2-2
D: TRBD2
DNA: TGTGCCAGCAGCCTCCAGCTGAGCGGGGGGCCTACCGGGGAGCTGTTTTTT
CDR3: CASSLQLSGGPTGELFF

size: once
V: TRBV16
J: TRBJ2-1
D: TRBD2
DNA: TGTGCCAGCAGCCGAGCGGGGGGCATGTACAATGAGCAGTTCTTC
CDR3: CASSRAGGMYNEQFF

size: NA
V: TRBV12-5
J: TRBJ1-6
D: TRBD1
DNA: TGTGCTAGTGGTCCCGGGACAGGGGGGTTAAATTCACCCCTCCACTTT
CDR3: CASGPGTGGLNSPLHF

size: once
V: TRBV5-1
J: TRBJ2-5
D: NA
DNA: TGCGCCAGCAGCTTGAGAGGAGGTGAGGAGACCCAGTACTTC
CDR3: CASSLRGGEETQYF

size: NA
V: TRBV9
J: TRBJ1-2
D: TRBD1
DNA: TGTGCCAGCAGCAAACAGGGGGATGGCTACACCTTC
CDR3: CASSKQGDGYTF

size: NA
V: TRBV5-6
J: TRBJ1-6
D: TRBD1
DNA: TGTGCCAGCAGCTTGGTTGAGGGACAGGGGTATAATTCACCCCTCCACTTT
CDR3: CASSLVEGQGYNSPLHF

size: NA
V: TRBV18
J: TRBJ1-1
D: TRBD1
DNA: TGTGCCAGCTCACAAGGACAGGGGGCGAACACTGAAGCTTTCTTT
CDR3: CASSQGQGANTEAFF

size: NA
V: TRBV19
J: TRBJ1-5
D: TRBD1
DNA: TGTGCCAGTAGTCTAACAGGGGCTTATAGCAATCAGCCCCAGCATTTT
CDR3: CASSLTGAYSNQPQHF

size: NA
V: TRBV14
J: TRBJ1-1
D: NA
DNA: TGTGCCAGCAGCGTAGGCGGGAACACTGAAGCTTTCTTT
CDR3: CASSVGGNTEAFF

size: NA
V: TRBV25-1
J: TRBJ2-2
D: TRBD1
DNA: TGTGCCAGCAGTGGCCGGGACAGGGGGCTCACCGGGGAGCTGTTTTTT
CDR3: CASSGRDRGLTGELFF

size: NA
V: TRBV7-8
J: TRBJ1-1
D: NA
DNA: TGTGCCAGCAGGCCTCTCTCCAGGGCAGGAATGAACACTGAAGCTTTCTTT
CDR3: CASRPLSRAGMNTEAFF

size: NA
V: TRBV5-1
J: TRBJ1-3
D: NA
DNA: TGCGCCAGCAGCTTGTTGGGAGACGGAAACACCATATATTTT
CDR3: CASSLLGDGNTIYF

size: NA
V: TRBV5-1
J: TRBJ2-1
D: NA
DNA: TGCGCCAGCAGCTTGGTTGTAGGACTCGACAATGAGCAGTTCTTC
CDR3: CASSLVVGLDNEQFF

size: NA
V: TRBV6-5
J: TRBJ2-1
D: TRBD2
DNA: TGTGCCAGCAGTTCCCCGGGACTAGCGGGAGGCAATGAGCAGTTCTTC
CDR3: CASSSPGLAGGNEQFF

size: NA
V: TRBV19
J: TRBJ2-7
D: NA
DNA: TGTGCCAGTAGTTCTCTAAGGGGCCTTTACGAGCAGTACTTC
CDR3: CASSSLRGLYEQYF

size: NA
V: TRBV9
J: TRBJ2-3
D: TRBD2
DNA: TGTGCCAGCAACCTAGCGGTTAGCACAGATACGCAGTATTTT
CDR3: CASNLAVSTDTQYF

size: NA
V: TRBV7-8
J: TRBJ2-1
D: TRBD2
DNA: TGTGCCAGCAGCCCCGGGACTAGCGGTAGCTCCTACAATGAGCAGTTCTTC
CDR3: CASSPGTSGSSYNEQFF

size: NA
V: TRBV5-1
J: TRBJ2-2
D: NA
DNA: TGCGCCAGCAGCTTGGGGACACCTACTTTACGACTGTTTTTT
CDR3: CASSLGTPTLRLFF

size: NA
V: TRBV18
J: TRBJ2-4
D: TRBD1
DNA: TGTGCCAGCTCACCACCGGACAGGGGGCTTGGCATTCAGTACTTC
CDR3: CASSPPDRGLGIQYF

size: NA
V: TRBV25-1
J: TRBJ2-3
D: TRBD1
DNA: TGTGCCAGCAGTCAGGGGGCAGATACGCAGTATTTT
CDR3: CASSQGADTQYF

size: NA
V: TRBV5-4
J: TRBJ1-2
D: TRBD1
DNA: TGTGCCAGCAGCCCGCAGGGGGCTGGCGGCTACACCTTC
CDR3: CASSPQGAGGYTF

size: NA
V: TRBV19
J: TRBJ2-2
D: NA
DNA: TGTGCCAGTAGTATAGGGGCTAGCAGCAACACCGGGGAGCTGTTTTTT
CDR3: CASSIGASSNTGELFF

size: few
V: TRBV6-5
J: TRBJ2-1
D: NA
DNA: TGTGCCAGCAGGGGTGGACGGGGCTACAATGAGCAGTTCTTC
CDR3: CASRGGRGYNEQFF

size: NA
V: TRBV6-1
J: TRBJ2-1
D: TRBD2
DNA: TGTGCCAGCTGGGGGCTAGCGGGTAATAGGGAGCAGTTCTTC
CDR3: CASWGLAGNREQFF

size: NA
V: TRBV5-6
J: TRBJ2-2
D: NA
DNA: TGTGCCAGCAGCTTGGAGGTGGAGGTCCGTACCGGGGAGCTGTTTTTT
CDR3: CASSLEVEVRTGELFF

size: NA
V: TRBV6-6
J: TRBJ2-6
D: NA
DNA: TGTGCCAGCAGTCCCCAGGGGGCCAACGTCCTGACTTTC
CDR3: CASSPQGANVLTF